The source of this T cell receptor beta chain is a study of control samples from healthy donors and cancer patients (TCRdb year 2020). Library preparation used the immunoSEQ multiplex PCR assay. TCRdb re-hosts the immuneACCESS table, in-frame sequences only. Its copies lack some clones; in the studies checked, an unresolved V gene accounts for under half of them, and the cause for the rest is not known. The sample has 200,000 to 250,000 clones on record, roughly 94% of them singletons. Of the sample, about 1.4% is held by the ten largest clones. A single count supports this clone. Its antigen target is currently unknown. Within one base of it there is no much larger clone, and no base qualities were kept. Input material: blood. The TCR originated in a middle-aged man in good health.

The CDR3 has the sequence CASCQGRGNQPQHF. The nucleotide sequence is TGTGCCAGCTGCCAAGGGCGGGGGAATCAGCCCCAGCATTTT. The V and J genes are TRBV2 and TRBJ1-5; the D gene is perhaps TRBD1, from 5 matching bases. V is reduced by 8 bases and J by 4 bases, leaving a spacing of 15 bases between them. For CDR1 and CDR2, the germline V gene lists SNHLY and FYNNEI. Including the terminal cysteine and phenylalanine, the CDR3 comprises 14 residues. The DNA shown is the 42-base CDR3, in frame from base 1.